The present TCR beta chain was sequenced within a study of T-cell memory formation after mild COVID-19. Whole-study findings and limits: Pre-infection memory contained some responding clones, which suggested that cross-reactive memory had joined. Second-wave clones with a day 37 peak had unconfirmed SARS-CoV-2 specificity.

The authors produced TCR alpha and TCR beta cDNA libraries with sample barcodes and UMIs by 5'RACE using constant-segment primers. MiXCR, run by TCRdb on the 5' RACE reads, gives a single entry per CDR3 protein. The data contain 13,000 or so distinct CDR3 sequences, more than 10% of them singletons. The CDR3 extends over 13 amino acids. Trimming shortened V by 4 bases and J by 1 base, and 7 bases separated the two germline ends. Germline loops: CDR1 SGHRS, CDR2 YFSETQ. Points on this clonotype: The target antigen is unknown.

The V gene is TRBV5-1, the J gene TRBJ2-3; D gene uncertain. This sequence was found in an adult woman who had mild COVID-19 (a few samples of this study predate the infection). Cell type and time point are not known. The sequencing sample was made of PBMCs or a T cell subset sorted from them (not recorded which). As DNA, the CDR3 is TGCGCCAGCAGCCCCGACCGCACAGATACGCAGTATTTT. Its translation: CASSPDRTDTQYF.